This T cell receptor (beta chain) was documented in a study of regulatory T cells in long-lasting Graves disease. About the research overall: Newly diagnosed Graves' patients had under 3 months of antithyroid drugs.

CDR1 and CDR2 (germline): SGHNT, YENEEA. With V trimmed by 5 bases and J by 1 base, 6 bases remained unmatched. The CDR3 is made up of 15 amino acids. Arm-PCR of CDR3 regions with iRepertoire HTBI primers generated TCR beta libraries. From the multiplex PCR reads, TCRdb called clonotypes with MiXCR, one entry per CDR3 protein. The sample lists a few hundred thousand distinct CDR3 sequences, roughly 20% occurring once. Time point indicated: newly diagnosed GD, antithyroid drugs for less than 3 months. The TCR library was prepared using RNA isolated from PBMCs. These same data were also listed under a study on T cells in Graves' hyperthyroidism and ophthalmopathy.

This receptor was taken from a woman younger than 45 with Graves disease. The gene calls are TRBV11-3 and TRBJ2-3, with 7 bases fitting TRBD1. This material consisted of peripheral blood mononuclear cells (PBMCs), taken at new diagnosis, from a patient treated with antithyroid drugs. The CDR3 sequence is CASSVDRVGTDTQYF. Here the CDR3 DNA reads TGTGCCAGCAGCGTCGACAGGGTGGGCACAGATACGCAGTATTTT. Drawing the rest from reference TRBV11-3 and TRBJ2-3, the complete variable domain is EAGVVQSPRYKIIEKKQPVAFWCNPISGHNTLYWYLQNLGQGPELLIRYENEEAVDDSQLPKDRFSAERLKGVDSTLKIQPAELGDSAVYLCASSVDRVGTDTQYFGPGTRLTVL.